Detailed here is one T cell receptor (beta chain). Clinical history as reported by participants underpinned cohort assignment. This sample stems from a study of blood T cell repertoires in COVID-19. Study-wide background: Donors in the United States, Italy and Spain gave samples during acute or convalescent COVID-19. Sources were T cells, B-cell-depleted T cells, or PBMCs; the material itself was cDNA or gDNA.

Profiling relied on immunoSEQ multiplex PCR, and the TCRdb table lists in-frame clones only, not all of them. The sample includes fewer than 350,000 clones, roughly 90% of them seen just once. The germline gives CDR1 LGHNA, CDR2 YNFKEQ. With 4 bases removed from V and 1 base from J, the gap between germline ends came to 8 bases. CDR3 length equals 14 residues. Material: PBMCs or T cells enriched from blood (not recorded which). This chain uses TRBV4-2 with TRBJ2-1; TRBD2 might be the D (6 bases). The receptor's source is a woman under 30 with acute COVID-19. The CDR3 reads CASSREVSYNEQFF. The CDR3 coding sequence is TGTGCCAGCAGCCGGGAGGTTTCCTACAATGAGCAGTTCTTC.